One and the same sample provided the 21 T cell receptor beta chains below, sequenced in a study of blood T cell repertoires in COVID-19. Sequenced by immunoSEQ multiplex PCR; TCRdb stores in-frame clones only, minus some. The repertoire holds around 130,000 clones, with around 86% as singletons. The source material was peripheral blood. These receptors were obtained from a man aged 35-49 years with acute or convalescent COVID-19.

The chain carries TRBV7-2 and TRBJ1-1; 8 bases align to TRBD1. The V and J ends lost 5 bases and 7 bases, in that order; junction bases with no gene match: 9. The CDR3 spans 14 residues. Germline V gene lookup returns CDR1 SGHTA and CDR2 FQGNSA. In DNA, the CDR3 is TGTGCCAGCAGCGCGAGGACAGGGTATGATGAAGCTTTCTTT. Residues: CASSARTGYDEAFF.

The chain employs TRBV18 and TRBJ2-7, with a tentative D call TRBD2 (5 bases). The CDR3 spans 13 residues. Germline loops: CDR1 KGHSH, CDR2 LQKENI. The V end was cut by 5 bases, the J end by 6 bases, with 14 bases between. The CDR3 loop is CASSGVRGREQYF. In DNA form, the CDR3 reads TGTGCCAGCTCAGGTGTAAGAGGGCGCGAGCAGTACTTC.

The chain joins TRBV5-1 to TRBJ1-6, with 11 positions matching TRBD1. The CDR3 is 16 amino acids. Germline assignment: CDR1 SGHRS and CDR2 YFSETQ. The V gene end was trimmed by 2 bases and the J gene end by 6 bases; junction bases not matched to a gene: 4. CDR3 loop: CASSFRDRGSNSPLHF. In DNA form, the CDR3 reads TGCGCCAGCAGCTTTAGGGACAGGGGGTCTAATTCACCCCTCCACTTT. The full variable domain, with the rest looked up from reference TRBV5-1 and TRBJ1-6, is KAGVTQTPRYLIKTRGQQVTLSCSPISGHRSVSWYQQTPGQGLQFLFEYFSETQRNKGNFPGRFSGRQFSNSRSEMNVSTLELGDSALYLCASSFRDRGSNSPLHFGNGTRLTVT.

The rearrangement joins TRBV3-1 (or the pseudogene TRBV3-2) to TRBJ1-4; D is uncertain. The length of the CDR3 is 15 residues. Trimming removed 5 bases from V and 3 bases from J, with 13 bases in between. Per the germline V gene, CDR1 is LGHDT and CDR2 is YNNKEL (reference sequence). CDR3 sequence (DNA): TGTGCCAGCAGCTCAACGGGTGCACCTAATGAAAAACTGTTTTTT. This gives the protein CASSSTGAPNEKLFF.

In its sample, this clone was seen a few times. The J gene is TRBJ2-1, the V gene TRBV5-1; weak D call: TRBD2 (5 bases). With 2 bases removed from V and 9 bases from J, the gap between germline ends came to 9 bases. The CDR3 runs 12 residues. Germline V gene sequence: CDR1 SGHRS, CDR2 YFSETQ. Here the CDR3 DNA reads TGCGCCAGCAGCTTATTCGAGGGTGAGCAGTTCTTC. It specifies CASSLFEGEQFF.

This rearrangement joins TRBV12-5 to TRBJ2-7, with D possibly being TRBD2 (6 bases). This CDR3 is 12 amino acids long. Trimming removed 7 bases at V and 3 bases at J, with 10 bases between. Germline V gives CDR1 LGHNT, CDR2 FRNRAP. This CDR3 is CASDQGGYEQYF. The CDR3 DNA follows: TGTGCTAGTGACCAGGGAGGCTACGAGCAGTACTTC.

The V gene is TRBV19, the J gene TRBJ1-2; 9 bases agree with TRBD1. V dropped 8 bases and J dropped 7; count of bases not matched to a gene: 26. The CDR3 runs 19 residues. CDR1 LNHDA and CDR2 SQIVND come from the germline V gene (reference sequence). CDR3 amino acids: CASRQKGQGGVRDLFGYTF. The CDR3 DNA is TGTGCCAGTCGCCAGAAGGGACAGGGTGGAGTTCGGGACCTATTTGGCTACACCTTC.

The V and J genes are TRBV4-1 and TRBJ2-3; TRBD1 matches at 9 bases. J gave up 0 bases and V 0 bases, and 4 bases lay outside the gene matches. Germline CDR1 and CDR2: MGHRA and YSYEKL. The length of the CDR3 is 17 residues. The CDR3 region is CASSQDIGTGSTDTQYF. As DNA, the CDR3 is TGCGCCAGCAGCCAAGATATAGGGACAGGGAGCACAGATACGCAGTATTTT.

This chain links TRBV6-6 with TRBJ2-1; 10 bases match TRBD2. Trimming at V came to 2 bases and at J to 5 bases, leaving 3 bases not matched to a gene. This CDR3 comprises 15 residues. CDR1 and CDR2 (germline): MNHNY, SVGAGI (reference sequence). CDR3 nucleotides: TGTGCCAGCAGTTACCTAGCGGGAGAACACAATGAGCAGTTCTTC. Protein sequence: CASSYLAGEHNEQFF.

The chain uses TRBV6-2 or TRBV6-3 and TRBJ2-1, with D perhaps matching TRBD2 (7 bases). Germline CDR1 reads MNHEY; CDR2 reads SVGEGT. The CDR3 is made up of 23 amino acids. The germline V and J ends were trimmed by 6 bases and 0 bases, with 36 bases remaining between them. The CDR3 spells CASSHRTSEGGLRAGSSYNEQFF. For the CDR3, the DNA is TGTGCCAGCAGCCACAGAACTAGCGAAGGGGGTCTCCGAGCGGGGAGCTCCTACAATGAGCAGTTCTTC.

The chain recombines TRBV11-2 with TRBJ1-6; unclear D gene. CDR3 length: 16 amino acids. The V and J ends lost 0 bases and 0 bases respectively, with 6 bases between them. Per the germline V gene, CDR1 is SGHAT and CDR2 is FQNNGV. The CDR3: CASSLEAGSYNSPLHF. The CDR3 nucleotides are TGTGCCAGCAGCTTAGAGGCGGGCTCCTATAATTCACCCCTCCACTTT. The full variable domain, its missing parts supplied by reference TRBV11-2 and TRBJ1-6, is EAGVAQSPRYKIIEKRQSVAFWCNPISGHATLYWYQQILGQGPKLLIQFQNNGVVDDSQLPKDRFSAERLKGVDSTLKIQPAKLEDSAVYLCASSLEAGSYNSPLHFGNGTRLTVT.

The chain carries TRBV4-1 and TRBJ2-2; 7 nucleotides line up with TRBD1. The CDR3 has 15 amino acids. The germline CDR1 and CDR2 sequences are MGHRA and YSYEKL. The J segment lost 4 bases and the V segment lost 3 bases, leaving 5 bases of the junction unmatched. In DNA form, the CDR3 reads TGCGCCAGCAGCCAGGGACAGCAACCCACCGGGGAGCTGTTTTTT. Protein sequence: CASSQGQQPTGELFF.

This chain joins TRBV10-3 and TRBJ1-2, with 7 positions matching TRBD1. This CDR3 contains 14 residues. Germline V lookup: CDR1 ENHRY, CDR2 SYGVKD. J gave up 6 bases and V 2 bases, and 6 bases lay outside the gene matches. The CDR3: CAISEETGLDGYTF. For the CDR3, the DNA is TGTGCCATCAGTGAGGAGACAGGGTTGGATGGCTACACCTTC.

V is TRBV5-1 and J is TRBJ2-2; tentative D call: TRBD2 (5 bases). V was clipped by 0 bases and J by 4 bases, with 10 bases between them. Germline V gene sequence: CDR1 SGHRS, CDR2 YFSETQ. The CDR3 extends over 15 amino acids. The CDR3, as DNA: TGCGCCAGCAGCTTGGTCAACGGAGGCACCGGGGAGCTGTTTTTT. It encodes CASSLVNGGTGELFF. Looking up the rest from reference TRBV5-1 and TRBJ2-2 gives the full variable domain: KAGVTQTPRYLIKTRGQQVTLSCSPISGHRSVSWYQQTPGQGLQFLFEYFSETQRNKGNFPGRFSGRQFSNSRSEMNVSTLELGDSALYLCASSLVNGGTGELFFGEGSRLTVL.

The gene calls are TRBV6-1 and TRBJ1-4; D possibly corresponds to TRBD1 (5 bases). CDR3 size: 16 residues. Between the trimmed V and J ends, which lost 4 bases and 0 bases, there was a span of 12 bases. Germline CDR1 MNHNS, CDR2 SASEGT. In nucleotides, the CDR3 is TGTGCCAGCAGTGGCAGGGCTTTTGCAACTAATGAAAAACTGTTTTTT. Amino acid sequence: CASSGRAFATNEKLFF.

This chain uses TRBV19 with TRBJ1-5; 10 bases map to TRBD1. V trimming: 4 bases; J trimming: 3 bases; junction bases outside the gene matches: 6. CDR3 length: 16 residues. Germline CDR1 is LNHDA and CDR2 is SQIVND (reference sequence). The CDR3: CASSNTGTGVNQPQHF. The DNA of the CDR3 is TGTGCCAGTAGTAATACCGGGACAGGGGTCAATCAGCCCCAGCATTTT.

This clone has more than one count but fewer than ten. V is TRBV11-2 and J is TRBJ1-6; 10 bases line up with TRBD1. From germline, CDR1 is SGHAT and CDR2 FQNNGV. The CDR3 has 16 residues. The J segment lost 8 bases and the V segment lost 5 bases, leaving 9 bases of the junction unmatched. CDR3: CASSAGRDRGYSPLHF. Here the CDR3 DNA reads TGTGCCAGCAGCGCTGGCCGGGACAGGGGTTATTCACCCCTCCACTTT.

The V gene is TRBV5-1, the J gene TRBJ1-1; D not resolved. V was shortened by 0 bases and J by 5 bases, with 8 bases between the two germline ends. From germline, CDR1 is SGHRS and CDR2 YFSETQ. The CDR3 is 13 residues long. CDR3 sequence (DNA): TGCGCCAGCAGCTTGGCCCTAACTACTGAAGCTTTCTTT. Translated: CASSLALTTEAFF.

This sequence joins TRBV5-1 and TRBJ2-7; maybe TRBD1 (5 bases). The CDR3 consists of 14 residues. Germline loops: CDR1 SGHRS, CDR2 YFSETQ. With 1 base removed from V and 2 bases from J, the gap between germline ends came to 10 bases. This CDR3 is CASSLWGSPYEQYF. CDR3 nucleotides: TGCGCCAGCAGCTTGTGGGGCAGCCCCTACGAGCAGTACTTC.

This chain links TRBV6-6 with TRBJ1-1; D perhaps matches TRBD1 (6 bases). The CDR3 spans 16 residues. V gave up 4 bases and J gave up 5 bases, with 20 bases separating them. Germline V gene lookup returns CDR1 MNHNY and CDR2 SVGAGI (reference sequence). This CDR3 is CASSSLGQSGRTEAFF. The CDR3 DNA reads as TGTGCCAGCAGTTCCCTAGGACAGTCGGGGCGGACTGAAGCTTTCTTT.

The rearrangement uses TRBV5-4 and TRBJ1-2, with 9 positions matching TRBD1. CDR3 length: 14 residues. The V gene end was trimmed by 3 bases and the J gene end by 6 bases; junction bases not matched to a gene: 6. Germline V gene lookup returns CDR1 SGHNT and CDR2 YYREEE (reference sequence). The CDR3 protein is CASSYRGRGDGYTF. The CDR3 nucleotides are TGTGCCAGCAGCTACAGGGGGCGGGGAGATGGCTACACCTTC.